These 8 T cell receptor beta chains came from one sample sequenced in a study of post-analysis software for immune sequencing data. For these TCRs, the target antigens are not known. Unique-molecular-identifier-tagged TCR beta cDNA libraries were used. Each CDR3 protein is one row after TCRdb ran MiXCR on the PCR reads. The table has approximately 630,000 distinct CDR3 sequences, roughly three fifths seen once. Overall study findings and caveats: With TRBV5-6, TRBV5-1 and TRBV20-1 included, 4 to 6 TRBV segments were more frequent in patients than in controls.

Sequenced material: blood. The receptors come from a girl aged 2-10 years with multiple sclerosis.

V and J are TRBV6-1 and TRBJ2-1; the match to TRBD2 covers 15 bases. Germline V gives CDR1 MNHNS, CDR2 SASEGT. This CDR3 is 18 amino acids long. V trimming: 6 bases; J trimming: 0 bases; junction bases outside the gene matches: 6. In DNA, the CDR3 is TGTGCCAGCAGCCCGGGACTAGCGGGGGGATACTCCTACAATGAGCAGTTCTTC. Residues: CASSPGLAGGYSYNEQFF.

The gene calls are TRBV29-1 and TRBJ1-1, with D maybe TRBD1 (5 bases). The CDR3 totals 14 residues. Between the trimmed V and J ends, which lost 6 bases and 0 bases, there was a span of 14 bases. Germline V gives CDR1 SQVTM, CDR2 ANQGSEA. The CDR3 DNA reads as TGCAGCGTGGGCAGGGAAGGCATGAACACTGAAGCTTTCTTT. This codes for CSVGREGMNTEAFF.

The V gene is TRBV15, the J gene TRBJ2-3, with 8 positions matching TRBD2. V shed 0 bases and J 2 bases; nucleotides not matched to a gene: 10. The V gene's germline CDR1 is LNHNV and CDR2 YYDKDF (reference sequence). CDR3 length equals 18 residues. This CDR3 reads CATSRDPQGGGLTDTQYF. CDR3 coding DNA: TGTGCCACCAGCAGAGATCCCCAGGGCGGGGGGCTCACAGATACGCAGTATTTT.

V usage is TRBV27 and J usage is TRBJ1-2; 8 bases fit TRBD1. J was trimmed by 0 bases and V by 6 bases; bases with no gene match: 3. Per germline, CDR1 MNHEY and CDR2 SMNVEV (reference sequence). The CDR3 is made up of 14 amino acids. This CDR3 reads CASRVQGANYGYTF. DNA of the CDR3: TGTGCCAGCAGAGTACAGGGGGCTAACTATGGCTACACCTTC.

The chain carries TRBV2 and TRBJ2-1, with a tentative D call TRBD1 (7 bases). CDR3 length: 15 residues. Germline-derived CDR1 and CDR2 are SNHLY and FYNNEI. V was clipped by 5 bases and J by 6 bases, with 17 bases between them. CDR3 coding DNA: TGTGCCAGCAGTACCAGGGGGGCAGGGGTCAATGAGCAGTTCTTC. Its translation is CASSTRGAGVNEQFF.

The V call is TRBV11-2, the J call TRBJ2-1; 14 bases are shared with TRBD2. The germline V gene has CDR1 SGHAT and CDR2 FQNNGV. V lost 6 bases to trimming and J lost 7 bases; unmatched junction nucleotides: 14. The CDR3 is made up of 18 amino acids. The CDR3 is CASRVKTSGGGGLNEQFF. The CDR3 DNA reads TGTGCCAGCAGGGTAAAGACTAGCGGGGGGGGTGGTTTGAATGAGCAGTTCTTC.

The J gene is TRBJ1-2, the V gene TRBV21-1. TRBV21-1 is a pseudogene. This CDR3 is 16 amino acids long. CDR3 loop: CASSITQPTNHNGYTF. CDR3 bases: TGTGCCAGCAGCATCACCCAGCCCACGAACCACAACGGCTACACCTTC.

The rearrangement joins TRBV12-3 or TRBV12-4 to TRBJ2-1, with no clear D. The CDR3 contains 12 residues. V was shortened by 3 bases and J by 9 bases, with 9 bases between the two germline ends. CDR3 residues: CASSLRQFEQFF. The CDR3 DNA reads as TGTGCCAGCAGTTTGAGGCAGTTTGAGCAGTTCTTC.